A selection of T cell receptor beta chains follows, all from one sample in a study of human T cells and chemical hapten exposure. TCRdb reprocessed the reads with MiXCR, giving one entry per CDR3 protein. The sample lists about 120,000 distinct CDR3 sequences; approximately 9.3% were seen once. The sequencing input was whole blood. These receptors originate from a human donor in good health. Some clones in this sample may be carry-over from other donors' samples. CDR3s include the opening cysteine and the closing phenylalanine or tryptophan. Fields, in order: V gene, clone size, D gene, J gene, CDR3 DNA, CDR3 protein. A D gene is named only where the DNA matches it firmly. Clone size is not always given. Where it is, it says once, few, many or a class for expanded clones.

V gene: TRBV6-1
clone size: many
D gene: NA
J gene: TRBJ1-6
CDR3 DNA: TGTGCCAGCAGTGAAGGGGACTCTCGCGGACCCCTCCACTTT
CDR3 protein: CASSEGDSRGPLHF

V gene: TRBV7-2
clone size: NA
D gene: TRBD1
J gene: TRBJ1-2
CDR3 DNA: TGTGCCAGCAGCCAAGGTACAGGGGGCGATGGCTACACCTTC
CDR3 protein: CASSQGTGGDGYTF

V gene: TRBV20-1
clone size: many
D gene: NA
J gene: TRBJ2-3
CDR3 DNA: TGCAGTGCTACCGTCACTCGAGGGAATACGCAGTATTTT
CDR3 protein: CSATVTRGNTQYF

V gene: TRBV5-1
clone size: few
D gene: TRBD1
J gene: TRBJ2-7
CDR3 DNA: TGCGCCAGCAGCACCGGAGACCGGGACAGAGACTACGAGCAGTACTTC
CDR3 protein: CASSTGDRDRDYEQYF

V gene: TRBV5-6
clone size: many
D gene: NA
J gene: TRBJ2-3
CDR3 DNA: TGTGCCAGCAGCCTCACAGATACGCAGTATTTT
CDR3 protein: CASSLTDTQYF

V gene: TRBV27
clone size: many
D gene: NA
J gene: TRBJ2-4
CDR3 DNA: TGTGCCAGCAGTCCGTCCTCCAAAAACATTCAGTACTTC
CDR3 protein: CASSPSSKNIQYF

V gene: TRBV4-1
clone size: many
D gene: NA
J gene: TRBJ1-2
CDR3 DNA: TGCGCCAGCAGCCGCCTCCTCGCGCGCGATGGCTACACCTTC
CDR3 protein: CASSRLLARDGYTF

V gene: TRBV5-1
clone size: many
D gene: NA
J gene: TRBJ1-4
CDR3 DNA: TGCGCCAGCAGCGTCCGGGAGGCTGAAAAACTGTTTTTT
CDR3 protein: CASSVREAEKLFF

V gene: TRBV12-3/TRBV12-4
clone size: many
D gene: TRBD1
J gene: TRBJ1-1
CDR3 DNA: TGTGCCAGCAGACCGGGACAGGGATATTTGGTCCCTGAAGCTTTCTTT
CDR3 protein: CASRPGQGYLVPEAFF

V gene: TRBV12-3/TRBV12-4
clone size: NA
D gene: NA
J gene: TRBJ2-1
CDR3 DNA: TGTGCCAGCAGTTCCCGCACACGAGGCGTCGTCTCCTACAATGAGCAGTTCTTC
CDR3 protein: CASSSRTRGVVSYNEQFF

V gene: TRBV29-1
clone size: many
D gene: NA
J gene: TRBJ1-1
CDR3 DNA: TGCAGCGTTGACGGACCCTCGGTCACTGAAGCTTTCTTT
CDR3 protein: CSVDGPSVTEAFF

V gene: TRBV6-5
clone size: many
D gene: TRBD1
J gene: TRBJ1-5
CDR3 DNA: TGTGCCAGCAGTAAGGACAGGGGAGGCAATCAGCCCCAGCATTTT
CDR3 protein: CASSKDRGGNQPQHF